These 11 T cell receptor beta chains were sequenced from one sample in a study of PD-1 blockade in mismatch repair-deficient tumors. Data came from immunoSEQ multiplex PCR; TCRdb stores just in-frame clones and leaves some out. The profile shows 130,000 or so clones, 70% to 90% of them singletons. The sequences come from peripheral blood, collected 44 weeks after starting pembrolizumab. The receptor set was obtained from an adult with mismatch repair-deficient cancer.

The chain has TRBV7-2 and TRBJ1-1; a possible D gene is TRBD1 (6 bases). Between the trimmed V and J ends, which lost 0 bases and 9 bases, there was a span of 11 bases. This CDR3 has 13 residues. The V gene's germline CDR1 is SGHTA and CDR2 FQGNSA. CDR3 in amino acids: CASSLAAQGQAFF. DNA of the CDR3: TGTGCCAGCAGCTTAGCGGCACAGGGACAAGCTTTCTTT. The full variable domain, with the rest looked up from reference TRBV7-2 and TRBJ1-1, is GAGVSQSPSNKVTEKGKDVELRCDPISGHTALYWYRQSLGQGLEFLIYFQGNSAPDKSGLPSDRFSAERTGGSVSTLTIQRTQQEDSAVYLCASSLAAQGQAFFGQGTRLTVV.

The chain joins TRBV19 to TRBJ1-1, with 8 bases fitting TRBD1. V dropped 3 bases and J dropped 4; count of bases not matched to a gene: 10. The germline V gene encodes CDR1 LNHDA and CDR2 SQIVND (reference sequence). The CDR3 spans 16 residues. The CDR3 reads CASSMAVQGEPTEAFF. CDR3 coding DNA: TGTGCCAGTAGTATGGCAGTACAGGGGGAACCCACTGAAGCTTTCTTT.

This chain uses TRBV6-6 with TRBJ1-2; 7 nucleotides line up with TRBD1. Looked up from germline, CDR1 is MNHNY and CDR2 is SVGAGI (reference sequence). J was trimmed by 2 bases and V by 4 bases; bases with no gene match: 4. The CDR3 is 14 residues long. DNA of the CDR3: TGTGCCAGCAGTTCACAGGGGATGAACTATGGCTACACCTTC. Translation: CASSSQGMNYGYTF.

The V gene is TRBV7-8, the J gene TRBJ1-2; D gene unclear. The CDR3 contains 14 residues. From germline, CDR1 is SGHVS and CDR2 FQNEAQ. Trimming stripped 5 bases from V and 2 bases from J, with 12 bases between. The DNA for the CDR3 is TGTGCCAGCAGCCTAACCGGGATCAACTATGGCTACACCTTC. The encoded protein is CASSLTGINYGYTF. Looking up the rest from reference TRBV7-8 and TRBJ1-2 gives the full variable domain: GAGVSQSPRYKVAKRGQDVALRCDPISGHVSLFWYQQALGQGPEFLTYFQNEAQLDKSGLPSDRFFAERPEGSVSTLKIQRTQQEDSAVYLCASSLTGINYGYTFGSGTRLTVV.

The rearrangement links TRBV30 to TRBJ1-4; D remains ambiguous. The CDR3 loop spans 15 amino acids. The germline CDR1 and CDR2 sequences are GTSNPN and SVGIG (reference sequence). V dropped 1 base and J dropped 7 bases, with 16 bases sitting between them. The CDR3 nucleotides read TGTGCCTGGAGTGATGGCGAAGGGCGGGGTGAAAAACTGTTTTTT. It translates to CAWSDGEGRGEKLFF.

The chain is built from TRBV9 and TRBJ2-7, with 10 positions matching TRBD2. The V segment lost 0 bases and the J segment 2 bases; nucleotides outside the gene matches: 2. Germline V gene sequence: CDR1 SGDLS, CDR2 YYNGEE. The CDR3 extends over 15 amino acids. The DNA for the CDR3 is TGTGCCAGCAGCGTAGGCACTAGCGGGGCCTACGAGCAGTACTTC. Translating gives CASSVGTSGAYEQYF.

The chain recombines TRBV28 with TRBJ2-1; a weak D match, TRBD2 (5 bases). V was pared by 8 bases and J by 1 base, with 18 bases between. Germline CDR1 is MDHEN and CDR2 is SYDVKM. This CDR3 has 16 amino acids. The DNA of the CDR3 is TGTGCCAGCGGAGCTGTAGGTTGGACTTCCTACAATGAGCAGTTCTTC. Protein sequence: CASGAVGWTSYNEQFF.

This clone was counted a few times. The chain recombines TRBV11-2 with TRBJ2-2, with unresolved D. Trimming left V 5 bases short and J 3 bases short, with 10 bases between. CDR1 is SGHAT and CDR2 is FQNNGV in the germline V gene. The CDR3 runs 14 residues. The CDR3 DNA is TGTGCCAGCAGCCCTTTTCCGGACACCGGGGAGCTGTTTTTT. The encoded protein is CASSPFPDTGELFF. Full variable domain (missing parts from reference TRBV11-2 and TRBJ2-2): EAGVAQSPRYKIIEKRQSVAFWCNPISGHATLYWYQQILGQGPKLLIQFQNNGVVDDSQLPKDRFSAERLKGVDSTLKIQPAKLEDSAVYLCASSPFPDTGELFFGEGSRLTVL.

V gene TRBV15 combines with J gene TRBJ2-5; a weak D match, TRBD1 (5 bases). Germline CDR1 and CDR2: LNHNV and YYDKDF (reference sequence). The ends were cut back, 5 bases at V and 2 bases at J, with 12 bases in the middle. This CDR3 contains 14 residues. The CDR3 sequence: CATSESQGQETQYF. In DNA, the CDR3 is TGTGCCACCAGCGAATCTCAGGGTCAAGAGACCCAGTACTTC.

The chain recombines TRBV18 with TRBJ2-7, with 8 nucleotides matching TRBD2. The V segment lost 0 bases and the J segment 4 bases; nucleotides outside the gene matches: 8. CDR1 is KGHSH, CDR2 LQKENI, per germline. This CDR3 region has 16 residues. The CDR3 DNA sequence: TGTGCCAGCTCACCACCGGAGAGCGGGAGAGTGTACGAGCAGTACTTC. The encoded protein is CASSPPESGRVYEQYF.

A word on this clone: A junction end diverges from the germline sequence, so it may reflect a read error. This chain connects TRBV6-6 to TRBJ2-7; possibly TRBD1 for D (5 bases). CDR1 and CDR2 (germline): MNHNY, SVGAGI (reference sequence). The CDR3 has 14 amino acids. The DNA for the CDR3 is TGTGCCAGCAGCTACTCAGGGCTACGTGTTGAGCAGTACTTC. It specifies CASSYSGLRVEQYF.